The 19 T cell receptor beta chains below all came from one sample that was sequenced in a study of T cell repertoires in cytomegalovirus infection. Their antigens remain unidentified. From the reads, TCRdb called clonotypes with MiXCR, one entry per CDR3 protein. The table has a few hundred thousand distinct CDR3 sequences, around 29% seen once. Specimen: cultured PBMCs, collected from culture after CMV antigen stimulation. Source of these receptors: a human donor in good health (CMV status not recorded). Some clones in this sample may be carry-over from other donors' samples.

The chain joins TRBV18 to TRBJ1-1; no clear D. The CDR3 is made up of 16 amino acids. The V gene lost 4 bases and the J gene lost 0 bases, with 15 bases spanning the gap. The germline V gene has CDR1 KGHSH and CDR2 LQKENI. DNA of the CDR3: TGTGCCAGCTCACGGACTTTTCCTCGGGTGAACACTGAAGCTTTCTTT. Translation gives CASSRTFPRVNTEAFF.

The V gene is TRBV7-6, the J gene TRBJ2-3, with D maybe TRBD1 (5 bases). This CDR3 comprises 15 residues. The V gene lost 0 bases and the J gene lost 6 bases, with 13 bases spanning the gap. Germline lookup yields CDR1 SGHVS and CDR2 FNYEAQ. CDR3 nucleotides: TGTGCCAGCAGCTTAGCGAGGCGCAGGGTGGATACGCAGTATTTT. This gives the protein CASSLARRRVDTQYF.

CDR3 sequence: CASSYGGEYYEQYF. CDR3 sequence (DNA): TGTGCCAGCAGTTACGGAGGAGAGTACTACGAGCAGTACTTC. The rearrangement joins TRBV6-6 to TRBJ2-7; D is possibly TRBD2 (5 bases). The CDR3 loop spans 14 amino acids. Germline CDR1 and CDR2: MNHNY and SVGAGI (reference sequence). Trimming removed 2 bases from V and 3 bases from J, with 11 bases in between.

V and J are TRBV7-9 and TRBJ2-3; D is possibly TRBD2 (6 bases). The CDR3 has 13 amino acids. Per the germline V gene, CDR1 is SEHNR and CDR2 is FQNEAQ (reference sequence). Trimming took off 0 bases at V and 10 bases at J, with 11 bases between the two ends. CDR3 loop: CASSLAPSDAQYF. The CDR3 DNA is TGTGCCAGCAGCTTAGCGCCTAGCGACGCGCAGTATTTT.

The rearrangement joins TRBV6-6 to TRBJ2-1, with 12 bases identical to TRBD1. This CDR3 is built from 17 residues. V lost 0 bases to trimming and J lost 5 bases; unmatched junction nucleotides: 5. Germline assignment: CDR1 MNHNY and CDR2 SVGAGI (reference sequence). CDR3 loop: CASSYSKGQGAHNEQFF. In nucleotides, the CDR3 is TGTGCCAGCAGTTACTCGAAGGGACAGGGGGCGCACAATGAGCAGTTCTTC.

The rearrangement uses TRBV7-8 and TRBJ1-1; perhaps TRBD1 as D (5 bases). This CDR3 is 14 amino acids long. CDR1 is SGHVS and CDR2 is FQNEAQ in the germline V gene. With 5 bases removed from V and 1 base from J, the gap between germline ends came to 11 bases. This CDR3 is CASSTGTANTEAFF. Written as DNA, the CDR3 is TGTGCCAGCAGCACGGGGACGGCGAACACTGAAGCTTTCTTT.

A single count supports this clonotype. The rearrangement links TRBV3-1 to TRBJ1-3, with D unresolved. The CDR3 is 17 amino acids. Trimming left V 4 bases short and J 0 bases short, with 16 bases between. CDR1 is LGHDT and CDR2 is YNNKEL in the germline V gene (reference sequence). CDR3 loop: CASSLLERTLSGNTIYF. In nucleotides, the CDR3 is TGTGCCAGCAGCCTTTTGGAGCGGACGCTCTCTGGAAACACCATATATTTT.

This clonotype was counted between two and nine times. This chain links TRBV7-3 with TRBJ2-1, with D tentatively TRBD1 (6 bases). Trimming took 3 bases from V and 2 from J, leaving 8 bases between them. The length of the CDR3 is 14 residues. Germline CDR1 is SGHTA and CDR2 is FQGTGA. DNA for the CDR3: TGTGCCAGCAGCTTGACAGGTCCCTACAATGAGCAGTTCTTC. Protein sequence: CASSLTGPYNEQFF.

This clonotype came up a few times. V gene TRBV7-9 combines with J gene TRBJ1-6; TRBD1 agrees at 8 bases. This CDR3 is built from 15 residues. CDR1 and CDR2 (germline): SEHNR, FQNEAQ (reference sequence). V shed 5 bases, J shed 4 bases, and the junction held 4 bases outside the gene matches. The CDR3 DNA follows: TGTGCCAGCAGCGCTTGGACAGGGTATAATTCACCCCTCCACTTT. This sequence encodes CASSAWTGYNSPLHF.

V is TRBV30 and J is TRBJ1-1; perhaps TRBD1 as D (5 bases). The germline V and J ends were trimmed by 2 bases and 8 bases, with 15 bases remaining between them. Germline CDR1 is GTSNPN and CDR2 is SVGIG (reference sequence). The CDR3 loop spans 13 amino acids. The CDR3 loop is CAWSPTGGSEAFF. In DNA, the CDR3 is TGTGCCTGGAGTCCAACGGGGGGTTCAGAAGCTTTCTTT.

This clonotype was detected a few times. The V call is TRBV7-2, the J call TRBJ1-1; weak D call: TRBD1 (6 bases). This CDR3 has 13 residues. Germline lookup yields CDR1 SGHTA and CDR2 FQGNSA. The V end lost 5 bases, the J end lost 3 bases, and 10 bases lay between the germline ends. The CDR3 nucleotides read TGTGCCAGCAGCCCCTACAGGGACACTGAAGCTTTCTTT. Its translation is CASSPYRDTEAFF. The full variable domain, completed using reference TRBV7-2 and TRBJ1-1, is GAGVSQSPSNKVTEKGKDVELRCDPISGHTALYWYRQSLGQGLEFLIYFQGNSAPDKSGLPSDRFSAERTGGSVSTLTIQRTQQEDSAVYLCASSPYRDTEAFFGQGTRLTVV.

This CDR3 reads CASRQSGRAMADTQYF. The CDR3 coding sequence is TGTGCCAGCAGACAAAGCGGGAGGGCCATGGCAGATACGCAGTATTTT. V usage is TRBV4-2 and J usage is TRBJ2-3, with TRBD2 matching over 10 bases. The CDR3 runs to 16 residues. J lost 4 bases, V lost 6 bases, and 10 bases had no gene match. Germline V gene sequence: CDR1 LGHNA, CDR2 YNFKEQ.

V and J are TRBV6-6 and TRBJ1-2, with D uncertain. The CDR3 is 15 residues long. V dropped 0 bases and J dropped 2 bases, with 10 bases sitting between them. Per the germline V gene, CDR1 is MNHNY and CDR2 is SVGAGI (reference sequence). The CDR3 loop is CASSYSTSVNYGYTF. The CDR3 bases are TGTGCCAGCAGTTACTCAACTTCAGTAAACTATGGCTACACCTTC.

This clonotype appeared a few times. This chain links TRBV3-1 with TRBJ1-1, with D uncertain. Per the germline V gene, CDR1 is LGHDT and CDR2 is YNNKEL (reference sequence). The CDR3 totals 12 residues. V gave up 5 bases and J gave up 8 bases, with 12 bases separating them. DNA of the CDR3: TGTGCCAGCAGCTTCGGAGGACTGGAAGCTTTCTTT. Amino acids: CASSFGGLEAFF.

This clonotype was observed a handful of times. V and J are TRBV7-8 and TRBJ1-1, with D possibly matching TRBD1 (5 bases). Germline assignment: CDR1 SGHVS and CDR2 FQNEAQ. The CDR3 totals 15 residues. The V end was cut by 0 bases, the J end by 4 bases, with 12 bases between. The CDR3 region is CASSLAHPGGTEAFF. CDR3 coding DNA: TGTGCCAGCAGCTTAGCTCACCCCGGGGGCACTGAAGCTTTCTTT.

The rearrangement joins TRBV6-8 to TRBJ1-2; D uncertain. Trimming shortened V by 10 bases and J by 0 bases, and 12 bases separated the two germline ends. The germline gives CDR1 MNHGY, CDR2 SAAAGT. There are 13 residues in the CDR3. In nucleotides, the CDR3 is TGTGCCACCCGCAGTGGGGCTAACTATGGCTACACCTTC. Its protein product is CATRSGANYGYTF.

The sample holds a few counts of this clonotype. This sequence joins TRBV6-5 and TRBJ1-4, with D possibly TRBD1 on 5 matching bases. With 8 bases removed from V and 0 bases from J, the gap between germline ends came to 13 bases. This CDR3 spans 15 amino acids. Germline loops: CDR1 MNHEY, CDR2 SVGAGI. The CDR3 DNA reads TGTGCCAGCGGGCAGGGACCTGCAACTAATGAAAAACTGTTTTTT. Amino acids: CASGQGPATNEKLFF.

The rearrangement uses TRBV7-2 and TRBJ2-5, with 14 bases identical to TRBD2. The CDR3 loop spans 15 amino acids. The germline V gene encodes CDR1 SGHTA and CDR2 FQGNSA. The trim removed 5 bases at V and 2 bases at J, leaving 1 base unmatched. Here the CDR3 reads CASSRLAGGQETQYF. DNA for the CDR3: TGTGCCAGCAGCCGACTAGCGGGAGGGCAAGAGACCCAGTACTTC.

This clonotype came up a few times. The J gene is TRBJ2-7, the V gene TRBV12-3 or TRBV12-4, with 8 positions matching TRBD1. The CDR3 length is 18 residues. Germline trimming cut 6 bases from V and 5 bases from J; bases unmatched to any gene: 21. CDR3 coding DNA: TGTGCCAGCAGCGAATATTTGCCCTGGACAGGGTTTATCGACGAGCAGTACTTC. It codes for CASSEYLPWTGFIDEQYF.